A selection of T cell receptor beta chains follows, all from one sample in a study of cytomegalovirus exposure and HLA in healthy donors. The table came from immunoSEQ multiplex PCR; TCRdb's copy has only in-frame clones and leaves some out. The sample shows 70,000 or so clones, 75% to 90% of them seen only once. Sequencing used PBMCs. The receptors here all came from a woman in her thirties in good health and CMV-seronegative. Both conserved end residues are part of each CDR3. Each record gives: clone size, J gene, D gene, V gene, CDR3 DNA, CDR3 protein. The D gene is left open where the match is weak. Clone size is stated in some rows and not others, as once, few, many or a class when expanded.

>once|TRBJ1-5|TRBD1|TRBV28
TGTGCCAGCAGACAGGGACAGGGTTCTCAGCCCCAGCATTTT
CASRQGQGSQPQHF
>-|TRBJ1-1|TRBD1|TRBV18
TGTGCCAGCTCACCACCGGGACAGGGGAGGAACACTGAAGCTTTCTTT
CASSPPGQGRNTEAFF
>-|TRBJ1-6|-|TRBV30
TGTGCCTGGAGTATCCGACAGCCTCACACCCTCCACTTT
CAWSIRQPHTLHF
>-|TRBJ2-7|-|TRBV19
TGTGCCAGCCGAGATGGTGGGGGGAACTCCTACGAGCAGTACTTC
CASRDGGGNSYEQYF
>few|TRBJ1-2|TRBD1|TRBV6-5
TGTGCCAGCAGTCCCACAGGGGGCTATGGCTACACCTTC
CASSPTGGYGYTF
>-|TRBJ2-7|-|TRBV4-1
TGCGCCAGCAGCCAAGGGCTCTTACAGCTAGCCTCCTACGAGCAGTACTTC
CASSQGLLQLASYEQYF
>once|TRBJ1-6|TRBD1|TRBV6-1
TGTGCCAGCAGGGACAGGCAAGCCTATAATTCACCCCTCCACTTT
CASRDRQAYNSPLHF
>-|TRBJ2-6|TRBD1|TRBV28
TGTGCCAGCAGTCCAGACAGGGTCGTCCTGACTTTC
CASSPDRVVLTF
>-|TRBJ2-2|-|TRBV18
TGTGCCAGCTCGAGCTCTAGCGAGAACACCGGGGAGCTGTTTTTT
CASSSSSENTGELFF
>-|TRBJ2-2|-|TRBV12-1
TGTGCCAGCAGCCCGCCGGGACACCCCACCGGGGAGCTGTTTTTT
CASSPPGHPTGELFF
>-|TRBJ1-1|-|TRBV5-4
TGTGCCAGCAGCTTGGGTTGGCAGGGGAACACTGAAGCTTTCTTT
CASSLGWQGNTEAFF
>-|TRBJ1-6|TRBD1|TRBV5-1
TGCGCCAGCAGCTTGGGACCCTCGGGACAGGGGAGTACGTCACCCCTCCACTTT
CASSLGPSGQGSTSPLHF
>-|TRBJ2-7|-|TRBV28
TGTGCCAGTTCAGGGACACTCTACGAGCAGTACTTC
CASSGTLYEQYF
>-|TRBJ2-2|TRBD1|TRBV27
TGTGCCAGCAGTTCGAGACAGGGTGTCACCGGGGAGCTGTTTTTT
CASSSRQGVTGELFF
>-|TRBJ2-3|-|TRBV6-5
TGTGCCAGCAGTTACTCGGGGAGGATAAGCACAGATACGCAGTATTTT
CASSYSGRISTDTQYF
>-|TRBJ1-4|-|TRBV6-1
TGTGCCAGCAGTGGCGCACAGGCAACTAATGAAAAACTGTTTTTT
CASSGAQATNEKLFF
>-|TRBJ2-1|TRBD2|TRBV5-4
TGTGCCAGCAGCTTGGGGACTAGCGGGGTCAATGAGCAGTTCTTC
CASSLGTSGVNEQFF
>-|TRBJ1-1|TRBD1|TRBV25-1
TGTGCCAGCTGTCAGCCGGGACAGGTGGCTGAAGCTTTCTTT
CASCQPGQVAEAFF
>-|TRBJ2-7|TRBD1|TRBV7-6
TGTGCCAGCAGCTTACCGGGGGACAGGATATACGAGCAGTACTTC
CASSLPGDRIYEQYF
>-|TRBJ2-5|-|TRBV4-1
TGCGCCAGCAGAGGACAGAATAGCAGAGAGACCCAGTACTTC
CASRGQNSRETQYF
>-|TRBJ1-5|-|TRBV5-1
TGCGCCAGCAGCATCACAGGGTCTGGCAATCAGCCCCAGCATTTT
CASSITGSGNQPQHF
>-|TRBJ1-1|TRBD1|TRBV18
TGTGCCAGCTCACCCCGAGGGGGCTCAAGCACTGAAGCTTTCTTT
CASSPRGGSSTEAFF
>-|TRBJ2-2|-|TRBV18
TGTGCCAGCTCACCACAAGGGGCCCTAAACACCGGGGAGCTGTTTTTT
CASSPQGALNTGELFF
>-|TRBJ1-2|-|TRBV5-6
TGTGCCAGCAGCTTGTCGGCAGGGGAAGGCTACACCTTC
CASSLSAGEGYTF
>-|TRBJ2-1|TRBD1|TRBV29-1
TGCAGCGTTGAGGGACAGGGGACATACAATGAGCAGTTCTTC
CSVEGQGTYNEQFF
>-|TRBJ1-5|-|TRBV7-9
TGTGCCAGCAGCTTAGCGGAGGATCAGCCCCAGCATTTT
CASSLAEDQPQHF
>-|TRBJ2-2|TRBD2|TRBV5-1
TGCGCCAGCAGCTTCTTAGCGGGGTTGAACACCGGGGAGCTGTTTTTT
CASSFLAGLNTGELFF
>-|TRBJ2-1|-|TRBV10-3
TGTGCCATCAGTGATCTAGCAGTTCTGTTCTTC
CAISDLAVLFF
>-|TRBJ1-3|-|TRBV7-8
TGTGCCAGCAGCCCGACACCCGGAGGGTCCTCTGGAAACACCATATATTTT
CASSPTPGGSSGNTIYF
>-|TRBJ2-2|-|TRBV11-1
TGTGCCAGCAGCTTATATAGGAACACCGGGGAGCTGTTTTTT
CASSLYRNTGELFF
>-|TRBJ1-4|-|TRBV9
TGTGCCAGCAGCGTAGGTCCAACAACTAATGAAAAACTGTTTTTT
CASSVGPTTNEKLFF
>few|TRBJ2-7|TRBD2|TRBV13
TGTGCCAGCAGCTTAGCAGTGAGGAGCGGGACCTACGAGCAGTACTTC
CASSLAVRSGTYEQYF
>-|TRBJ2-1|-|TRBV11-2
TGTGCCAGCAGCTTAAGGCGGATTAATGAGCAGTTCTTC
CASSLRRINEQFF
>once|TRBJ2-5|TRBD1|TRBV11-3
TGTGCCAGCAGCTTAGTAATGGCAGGGGGCGAAGAGACCCAGTACTTC
CASSLVMAGGEETQYF
>-|TRBJ2-7|TRBD2|TRBV5-1
TGCGCCAGCAGGGACTCGGGGGGTTACGAGCAGTACTTC
CASRDSGGYEQYF
>-|TRBJ2-1|TRBD2|TRBV7-3
TGTGCCAGCAGCTTAATAGGAGCGGGACCCTACAATGAGCAGTTCTTC
CASSLIGAGPYNEQFF
>-|TRBJ2-1|-|TRBV21-1
TGTGTCCGGGACAGGGGACACAATGAGCAGTTCTTC
CVRDRGHNEQFF
>-|TRBJ2-1|-|TRBV19
TGTGCCAGTAGTATAGTGGGGCCCTACAATGAGCAGTTCTTC
CASSIVGPYNEQFF
>-|TRBJ2-7|TRBD1|TRBV19
TGTGCCAGTAGTTTTACAGGGGATCCCTACGAGCAGTACTTC
CASSFTGDPYEQYF
>-|TRBJ1-1|-|TRBV25-1
TGTGCCAGCAGGGACGCGACAGCAGAGAACACTGAAGCTTTCTTT
CASRDATAENTEAFF
>-|TRBJ2-1|-|TRBV7-2
TGTGCCAGCAGCCCTTCTTGGGTAGCTTCGGGTGAGCAGTTCTTC
CASSPSWVASGEQFF
>-|TRBJ2-7|-|TRBV19
TGTGCCAGTAGTATCTCGAGCGGAGGGCCTTACGAGCAGTACTTC
CASSISSGGPYEQYF
>-|TRBJ2-7|TRBD1|TRBV7-3
TGTGCCAGCAGCTCCAAAATTGGACAGGATCACTCCTACGAGCAGTACTTC
CASSSKIGQDHSYEQYF
>-|TRBJ1-4|TRBD1|TRBV7-2
TGTGCCAGCAGGACCGGGACAGGGAGGGAAAAACTGTTTTTT
CASRTGTGREKLFF
>-|TRBJ2-1|TRBD1|TRBV5-6
TGTGCCAGCAGTGCAGGGGGCTCCTACAATGAGCAGTTCTTC
CASSAGGSYNEQFF
>-|TRBJ2-1|TRBD2|TRBV7-9
TGTGCCAGCAGCCCACCGGGTAGCGGGAGCCATGAGCAGTTCTTC
CASSPPGSGSHEQFF
>-|TRBJ2-3|-|TRBV19
TGTGCCAGTAGTAAGGTGCGGGGAGATACGCAGTATTTT
CASSKVRGDTQYF
>-|TRBJ2-1|TRBD2|TRBV2
TGTGCCAGCAGCTCCGGGACTAGCGGTTACAATGAGCAGTTCTTC
CASSSGTSGYNEQFF
>-|TRBJ1-3|-|TRBV6-1
TGTGCCAGCAGTGAAAGAAAGGCAGGGGTTTACTCTGGAAACACCATATATTTT
CASSERKAGVYSGNTIYF
>-|TRBJ1-6|-|TRBV6-5
TGTGCCAGCAGTCGCGGCCAGGGGCGTAATTCACCCCTCCACTTT
CASSRGQGRNSPLHF
>-|TRBJ1-1|-|TRBV25-1
TGTGCCAGCACGACTCTAATGGGGGGAAGAAACACTGAAGCTTTCTTT
CASTTLMGGRNTEAFF
>-|TRBJ2-7|TRBD2|TRBV7-8
TGTGCCAGCAGGATGGGGCGGGAGGGCACCTACGAGCAGTACTTC
CASRMGREGTYEQYF
>few|TRBJ2-1|TRBD2|TRBV4-1
TGCGCCAGCAGCCAAGTGCAGCGGGGATCCAATGAGCAGTTCTTC
CASSQVQRGSNEQFF
>once|TRBJ2-7|-|TRBV5-1
TGCGCCAGCAGCCTCGACAGATCCGAGCAGTACTTC
CASSLDRSEQYF
>-|TRBJ2-1|TRBD2|TRBV7-9
TGTGCCAGCAGCCCCCAGACTAGCGGGAGGGGCAATGAGCAGTTCTTC
CASSPQTSGRGNEQFF
>-|TRBJ2-1|TRBD2|TRBV4-3
TGCGCCAGCAGCCGTCTAGCGGGAGGGCCGGAGGCTGAGCAGTTCTTC
CASSRLAGGPEAEQFF
>-|TRBJ2-1|-|TRBV27
TGTGCCAGCAGTGACTTCGATGAGCAGTTCTTC
CASSDFDEQFF
>once|TRBJ2-3|-|TRBV5-1
TGCGCCAGCAGCTTGGCAACTACCACTAGCACAGATACGCAGTATTTT
CASSLATTTSTDTQYF
>-|TRBJ1-1|-|TRBV30
TGTGCCTGGAGTCCACCCGGGACACAGAACACTGAAGCTTTCTTT
CAWSPPGTQNTEAFF